This T cell receptor (beta chain) was sequenced in a study of siplizumab effects on memory and regulatory T cells. Findings of the study overall: The diversity of naive T cells seemed greater than that of memory cells, and their alloresponse contribution seemed major.

The assay was immunoSEQ multiplex PCR, and TCRdb's table has in-frame clones only and misses some. The sample holds about 100,000 clones, 90% to 95% seen once. The germline V gene encodes CDR1 SGHRS and CDR2 YFSETQ. CDR3 length equals 14 residues. Deletions cut 1 base from V and 3 bases from J, with 11 bases between. Comment on this clone: Its antigen remains unidentified.

The chain joins TRBV5-1 to TRBJ2-7, with TRBD1 as a possible D gene (6 bases). The clonotype was recovered from a human donor in good health. The sequenced material came from Tregs sorted from blood. The DNA of the CDR3 is TGCGCCAGCAGCTTGTTGACAGGAGTCTACGAGCAGTACTTC. Encoded protein: CASSLLTGVYEQYF.